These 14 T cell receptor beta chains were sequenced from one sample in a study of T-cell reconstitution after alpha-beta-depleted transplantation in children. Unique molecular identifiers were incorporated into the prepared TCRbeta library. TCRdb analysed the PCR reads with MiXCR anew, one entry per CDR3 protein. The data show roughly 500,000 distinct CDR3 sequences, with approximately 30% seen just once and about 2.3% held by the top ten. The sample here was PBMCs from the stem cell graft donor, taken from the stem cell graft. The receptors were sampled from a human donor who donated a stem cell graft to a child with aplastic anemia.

Written as DNA, the CDR3 is TGTGCCAGCAGTGTGGCCGGACTTTACGCTGAAGCTTTCTTT. It specifies CASSVAGLYAEAFF. The J gene is TRBJ1-1, the V gene TRBV2, with D unresolved. The CDR3 loop spans 14 amino acids. Trimming took 4 bases from V and 6 from J, leaving 15 bases between them. Germline-derived CDR1 and CDR2 are SNHLY and FYNNEI.

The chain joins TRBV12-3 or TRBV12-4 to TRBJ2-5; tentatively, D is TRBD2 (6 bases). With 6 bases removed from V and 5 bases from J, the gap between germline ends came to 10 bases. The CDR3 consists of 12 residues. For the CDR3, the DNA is TGTGCCAGCAGGTCGGAGGGGGAGACCCAGTACTTC. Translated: CASRSEGETQYF.

This chain's CDR3 is CATSAPGKGYEQYF. The DNA of the CDR3 is TGTGCCACCAGTGCCCCAGGGAAAGGGTACGAGCAGTACTTC. The chain combines TRBV24-1 with TRBJ2-7; possibly TRBD1 for D (5 bases). Trimming pared 5 bases from V and 4 bases from J, leaving 14 bases between. The CDR3 spans 14 residues. The germline V gene encodes CDR1 KGHDR and CDR2 SFDVKD.

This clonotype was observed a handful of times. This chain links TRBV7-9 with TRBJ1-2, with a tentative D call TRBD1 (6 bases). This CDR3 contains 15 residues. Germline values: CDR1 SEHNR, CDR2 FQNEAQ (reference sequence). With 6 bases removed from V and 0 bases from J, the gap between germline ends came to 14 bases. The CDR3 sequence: CASSPQGKANYGYTF. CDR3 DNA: TGTGCCAGCAGTCCACAGGGAAAAGCTAACTATGGCTACACCTTC.

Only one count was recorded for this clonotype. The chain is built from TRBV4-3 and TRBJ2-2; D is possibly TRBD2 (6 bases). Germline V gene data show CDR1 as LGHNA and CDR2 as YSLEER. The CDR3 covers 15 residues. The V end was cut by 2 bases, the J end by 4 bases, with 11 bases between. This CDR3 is CASSQHLAVTGELFF. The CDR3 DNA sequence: TGCGCCAGCAGCCAACATTTAGCGGTCACCGGGGAGCTGTTTTTT.

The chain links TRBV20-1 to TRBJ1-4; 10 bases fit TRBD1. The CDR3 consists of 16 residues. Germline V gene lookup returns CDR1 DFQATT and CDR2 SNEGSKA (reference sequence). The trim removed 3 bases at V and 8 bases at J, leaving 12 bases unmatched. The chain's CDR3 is CSARSSVGDRGEKLFF. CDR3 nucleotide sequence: TGCAGTGCTAGGTCCTCGGTGGGGGACAGGGGAGAAAAACTGTTTTTT.

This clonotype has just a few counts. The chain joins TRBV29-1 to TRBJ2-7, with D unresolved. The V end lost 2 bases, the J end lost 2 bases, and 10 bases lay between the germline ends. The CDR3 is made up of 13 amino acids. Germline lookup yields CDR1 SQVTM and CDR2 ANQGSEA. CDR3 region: CSVEFGSPYEQYF. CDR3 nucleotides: TGCAGCGTTGAATTCGGCAGCCCCTACGAGCAGTACTTC.

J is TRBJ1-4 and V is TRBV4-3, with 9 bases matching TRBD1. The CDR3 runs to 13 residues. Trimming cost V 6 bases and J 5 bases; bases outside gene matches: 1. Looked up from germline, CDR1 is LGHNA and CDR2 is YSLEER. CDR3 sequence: CASRGTGNEKLFF. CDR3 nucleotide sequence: TGCGCCAGCAGGGGGACAGGGAATGAAAAACTGTTTTTT.

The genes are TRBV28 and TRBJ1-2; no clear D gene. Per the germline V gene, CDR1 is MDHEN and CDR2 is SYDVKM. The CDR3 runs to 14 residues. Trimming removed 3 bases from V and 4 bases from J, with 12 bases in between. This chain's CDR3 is CASSLEREVYGYTF. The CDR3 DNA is TGTGCCAGCAGTTTGGAAAGGGAGGTCTATGGCTACACCTTC.

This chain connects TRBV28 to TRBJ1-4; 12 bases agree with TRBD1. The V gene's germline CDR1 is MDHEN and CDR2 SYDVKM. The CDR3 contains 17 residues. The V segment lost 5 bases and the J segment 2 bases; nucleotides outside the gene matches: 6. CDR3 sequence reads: CASSLRDRGRTNEKLFF. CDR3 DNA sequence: TGTGCCAGCAGTCTCCGGGACAGGGGGCGGACTAATGAAAAACTGTTTTTT.

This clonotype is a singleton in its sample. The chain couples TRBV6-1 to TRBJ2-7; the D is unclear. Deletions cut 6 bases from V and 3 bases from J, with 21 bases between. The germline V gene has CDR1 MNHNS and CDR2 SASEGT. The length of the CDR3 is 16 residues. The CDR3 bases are TGTGCCAGCAGCTTGTCATCGGCCCGAGGAATCTACGAGCAGTACTTC. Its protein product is CASSLSSARGIYEQYF.

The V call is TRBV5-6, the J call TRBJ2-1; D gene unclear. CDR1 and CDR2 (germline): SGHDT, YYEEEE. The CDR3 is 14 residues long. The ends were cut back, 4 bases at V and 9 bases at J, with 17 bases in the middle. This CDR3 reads CASSHLPSSPEQFF. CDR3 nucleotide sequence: TGTGCCAGCAGCCACCTGCCCAGCTCGCCTGAGCAGTTCTTC.

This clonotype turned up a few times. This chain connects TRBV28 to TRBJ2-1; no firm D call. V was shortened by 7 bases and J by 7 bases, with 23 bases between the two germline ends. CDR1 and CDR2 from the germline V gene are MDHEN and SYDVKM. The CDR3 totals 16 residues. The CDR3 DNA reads TGTGCCAGCAACCCCAGAAGTGGATACCCGGTAAATGAGCAGTTCTTC. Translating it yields CASNPRSGYPVNEQFF. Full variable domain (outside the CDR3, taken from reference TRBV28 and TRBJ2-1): DVKVTQSSRYLVKRTGEKVFLECVQDMDHENMFWYRQDPGLGLRLIYFSYDVKMKEKGDIPEGYSVSREKKERFSLILESASTNQTSMYLCASNPRSGYPVNEQFFGPGTRLTVL.

CDR3 bases: TGTGCCAGCAGCCACGGGCGACCGGGACAGCGACCCAATCACACCGGGGAGCTGTTTTTT. It is translated as CASSHGRPGQRPNHTGELFF. This rearrangement joins TRBV11-1 to TRBJ2-2; 7 bases match TRBD1. This CDR3 comprises 20 residues. In germline, CDR1 is SGHAT, CDR2 FQDESV (reference sequence). V was clipped by 5 bases and J by 3 bases; unmatched bases: 21.